The next 31 T cell receptor beta chains were all read from a single sample in a study of blood T cell repertoires in COVID-19. Here immunoSEQ multiplex PCR was the method, and the copy in TCRdb shows in-frame clones only, minus some. Of fewer than 250,000 clones in the sample, about 90% were seen once. Material: peripheral blood. The source is a man aged 30 to 39 with COVID-19, enrolled during active disease.

The chain is built from TRBV11-3 and TRBJ2-7, with 9 bases lining up with TRBD1. The trim removed 4 bases at V and 8 bases at J, leaving 6 bases unmatched. The CDR3 loop spans 13 amino acids. Per germline, CDR1 SGHNT and CDR2 YENEEA. The CDR3 nucleotides are TGTGCCAGCAGCTCTTCACAGGGGGCGCAGCAGTACTTC. Translation gives CASSSSQGAQQYF.

The V gene is TRBV27, the J gene TRBJ2-7; perhaps TRBD2 as D (5 bases). Germline V gene lookup returns CDR1 MNHEY and CDR2 SMNVEV (reference sequence). The V gene lost 0 bases and the J gene lost 0 bases, with 9 bases spanning the gap. The CDR3 length is 15 residues. The DNA of the CDR3 is TGTGCCAGCAGTTTATCGGGCGGGCACTCCTACGAGCAGTACTTC. Translated: CASSLSGGHSYEQYF.

The chain links TRBV5-1 to TRBJ1-1; D perhaps matches TRBD1 (5 bases). V was trimmed by 4 bases and J by 1 base, leaving 14 bases between them. This CDR3 region has 15 residues. Germline V gene lookup returns CDR1 SGHRS and CDR2 YFSETQ. In nucleotides, the CDR3 is TGCGCCAGCAGCGGGGCTGTAAGCCCGAACACTGAAGCTTTCTTT. It is translated as CASSGAVSPNTEAFF.

The CDR3 DNA reads as TGTGCCAGTAGTCCCGGGACAGGGGGCGAATGGGAAACGGGCACTGAAGCTTTCTTT. Translation: CASSPGTGGEWETGTEAFF. The rearrangement joins TRBV19 to TRBJ1-1; TRBD1 aligns across 12 bases. Germline V gene data show CDR1 as LNHDA and CDR2 as SQIVND (reference sequence). V was pared by 5 bases and J by 4 bases, with 17 bases of the junction left unmatched. This CDR3 region has 19 residues. The variable domain in full, with the rest retrieved from reference TRBV19 and TRBJ1-1, is DGGITQSPKYLFRKEGQNVTLSCEQNLNHDAMYWYRQDPGQGLRLIYYSQIVNDFQKGDIAEGYSVSREKKESFPLTVTSAQKNPTAFYLCASSPGTGGEWETGTEAFFGQGTRLTVV.

The V call is TRBV15, the J call TRBJ2-7; D might be TRBD1 (6 bases). V dropped 0 bases and J dropped 4 bases, with 13 bases sitting between them. The V gene's germline CDR1 is LNHNV and CDR2 YYDKDF (reference sequence). This CDR3 region has 15 residues. In nucleotides, the CDR3 is TGTGCCACCAGCAGAGATCGGGACATACCTTACGAGCAGTACTTC. It encodes CATSRDRDIPYEQYF.

The V gene is TRBV6-1, the J gene TRBJ1-2; 8 bases are a match to TRBD1. CDR1 is MNHNS and CDR2 is SASEGT in the germline V gene. The CDR3 runs to 13 residues. Losses at the gene ends were 3 bases for V and 8 bases for J; bases not matched to a gene: 5. The CDR3 loop is CASSETTGEGYTF. CDR3 DNA: TGTGCCAGCAGTGAGACGACAGGGGAGGGCTACACCTTC.

V is TRBV5-5 and J is TRBJ1-2; no definite D call. Germline assignment: CDR1 SGHKS and CDR2 YYEKEE (reference sequence). This CDR3 has 13 residues. V was shortened by 7 bases and J by 4 bases, with 14 bases between the two germline ends. CDR3 loop: CASGSPRGYGYTF. As DNA, the CDR3 is TGTGCCAGCGGTAGCCCGAGAGGCTATGGCTACACCTTC.

CDR3 coding DNA: TGCGCCAGCAGCTTGTCAGGGGGCCACGGCGGCTACACCTTC. Amino acids: CASSLSGGHGGYTF. The chain joins TRBV5-1 to TRBJ1-2, with 8 bases that match TRBD1. J gave up 8 bases and V 1 base, and 7 bases lay outside the gene matches. Germline assignment: CDR1 SGHRS and CDR2 YFSETQ. This CDR3 has 14 amino acids.

The chain combines TRBV4-1 with TRBJ2-2; 10 bases are shared with TRBD2. The germline gives CDR1 MGHRA, CDR2 YSYEKL. J gave up 0 bases and V 0 bases, and 4 bases lay outside the gene matches. The CDR3 consists of 18 residues. The CDR3 loop is CASSQELAGHPNTGELFF. CDR3 bases: TGCGCCAGCAGCCAAGAACTAGCGGGACACCCGAACACCGGGGAGCTGTTTTTT.

The J gene is TRBJ1-1, the V gene TRBV5-4; 8 positions match TRBD1. Germline trimming cut 3 bases from V and 3 bases from J; bases unmatched to any gene: 10. The CDR3 loop spans 16 amino acids. Germline V gene lookup returns CDR1 SGHNT and CDR2 YYREEE (reference sequence). CDR3 loop: CASSYAPGGIDTEAFF. CDR3 DNA: TGTGCCAGCAGCTACGCCCCAGGGGGCATAGACACTGAAGCTTTCTTT.

The V call is TRBV18, the J call TRBJ2-3; 8 bases align to TRBD2. From germline, CDR1 is KGHSH and CDR2 LQKENI. The CDR3 sequence is 15 residues long. Trimming removed 8 bases from V and 3 bases from J; junction bases left unmatched: 10. CDR3 protein: CASTLPGGATDTQYF. The CDR3 DNA is TGTGCCAGCACCCTCCCGGGAGGGGCAACAGATACGCAGTATTTT.

This rearrangement joins TRBV11-3 to TRBJ1-3; TRBD1 is a possible D gene (6 bases). The germline V gene encodes CDR1 SGHNT and CDR2 YENEEA. The CDR3 has 16 amino acids. V was trimmed by 0 bases and J by 1 base, leaving 10 bases between them. CDR3 loop: CASSLDGQKSGNTIYF. The DNA for the CDR3 is TGTGCCAGCAGCTTAGACGGACAGAAATCTGGAAACACCATATATTTT.

The chain has TRBV3-1 (or the pseudogene TRBV3-2) and TRBJ1-2, with a tentative D call TRBD1 (5 bases). From germline, CDR1 is LGHDT and CDR2 YNNKEL (reference sequence). CDR3 length equals 16 residues. V was shortened by 2 bases and J by 3 bases, with 16 bases between the two germline ends. The CDR3 is CASSQRRRGEDYGYTF. The CDR3 DNA reads TGTGCCAGCAGCCAACGCCGAAGGGGTGAGGACTATGGCTACACCTTC.

J is TRBJ1-1 and V is TRBV5-4; D is uncertain. CDR1 is SGHNT and CDR2 is YYREEE in the germline V gene (reference sequence). The CDR3 loop spans 14 amino acids. V lost 1 base and J 6 bases, leaving 13 bases between the germline ends. The CDR3 loop is CASSLSQRVPEAFF. For the CDR3, the DNA is TGTGCCAGCAGCTTGAGCCAGCGGGTGCCTGAAGCTTTCTTT.

V gene TRBV4-1 combines with J gene TRBJ1-1, with TRBD1 identical over 9 bases. From germline, CDR1 is MGHRA and CDR2 YSYEKL. CDR3 length: 15 residues. Trimming removed 6 bases from V and 1 base from J; junction bases left unmatched: 6. Written as DNA, the CDR3 is TGCGCCAGCAGTTGGGGGGGACAGGGGAACACTGAAGCTTTCTTT. The encoded protein is CASSWGGQGNTEAFF.

This clone was observed once. The gene calls are TRBV5-1 and TRBJ1-1, with TRBD1 matching 7 bases. CDR3 length equals 13 residues. The J segment lost 8 bases and the V segment lost 2 bases, leaving 6 bases of the junction unmatched. In germline, CDR1 is SGHRS, CDR2 YFSETQ. CDR3 residues: CASSLGETGEAFF. CDR3 DNA: TGCGCCAGCAGCTTAGGGGAGACAGGGGAAGCTTTCTTT.

The chain couples TRBV18 to TRBJ2-2, with TRBD1 identical over 7 bases. Germline-derived CDR1 and CDR2 are KGHSH and LQKENI. With V trimmed by 1 base and J by 3 bases, 2 bases remained unmatched. The length of the CDR3 is 15 residues. CDR3 nucleotide sequence: TGTGCCAGCTCACCACAGGGGGCGGACACCGGGGAGCTGTTTTTT. Translated: CASSPQGADTGELFF.

The chain uses TRBV5-1 and TRBJ1-1, with a tentative D call TRBD1 (5 bases). Per germline, CDR1 SGHRS and CDR2 YFSETQ. CDR3 length equals 13 residues. V lost 4 bases to trimming and J lost 2 bases, with 9 bases between them. This CDR3 is CASSETANTEAFF. CDR3 DNA sequence: TGCGCCAGCAGCGAGACAGCAAACACTGAAGCTTTCTTT.

The J gene is TRBJ2-7, the V gene TRBV6-4; TRBD1 is a possible D gene (6 bases). The length of the CDR3 is 13 residues. CDR1 and CDR2 (germline): MRHNA, SNTAGT. Trimming removed 5 bases at V and 5 bases at J, with 13 bases between. Here the CDR3 reads CASSRVKGDEQYF. CDR3 DNA sequence: TGTGCCAGCAGTCGAGTTAAGGGGGACGAGCAGTACTTC.

The J gene is TRBJ1-1, the V gene TRBV30, with 7 positions matching TRBD1. Germline values: CDR1 GTSNPN, CDR2 SVGIG (reference sequence). The CDR3 is 14 amino acids. V gave up 3 bases and J gave up 9 bases; unmatched junction bases: 13. The chain's CDR3 is CAWRTPRGFKKAFF. CDR3 bases: TGTGCCTGGAGGACCCCCAGGGGGTTTAAAAAAGCTTTCTTT.

The V call is TRBV5-1, the J call TRBJ1-3; tentative D call: TRBD1 (6 bases). This CDR3 is built from 18 residues. Trimming stripped 5 bases from V and 0 bases from J, with 21 bases between. Germline values: CDR1 SGHRS, CDR2 YFSETQ. This chain's CDR3 is CASSLQGVVPASGNTIYF. The CDR3 nucleotides are TGCGCCAGCAGTCTACAGGGTGTCGTACCTGCCTCTGGAAACACCATATATTTT.

The chain links TRBV18 to TRBJ2-1; TRBD2 matches at 7 bases. The CDR3 sequence is 15 residues long. The germline gives CDR1 KGHSH, CDR2 LQKENI. Trimming at V came to 4 bases and at J to 0 bases, leaving 3 bases not matched to a gene. Here the CDR3 reads CASSRGRASYNEQFF. CDR3 DNA: TGTGCCAGCTCACGGGGGAGGGCCTCCTACAATGAGCAGTTCTTC.

The rearrangement uses TRBV11-3 and TRBJ2-2; the match to TRBD2 covers 7 bases. The CDR3 length is 15 residues. Trimming removed 1 base from V and 6 bases from J; junction bases left unmatched: 5. Per germline, CDR1 SGHNT and CDR2 YENEEA. The CDR3 DNA is TGTGCCAGCAGCTTAGGAGGGAGGGGAGCCGGGGAGCTGTTTTTT. Translated, it gives CASSLGGRGAGELFF.

This clone was picked up one time. The V and J genes are TRBV10-3 and TRBJ2-1; maybe TRBD2 (6 bases). V lost 8 bases and J 4 bases, leaving 18 bases between the germline ends. The CDR3 covers 15 residues. The germline V gene encodes CDR1 ENHRY and CDR2 SYGVKD. CDR3 protein: CAIGPGREGYNEQFF. CDR3 DNA: TGTGCCATCGGGCCCGGGAGAGAGGGTTACAATGAGCAGTTCTTC.

V usage is TRBV19 and J usage is TRBJ1-1; a possible D gene is TRBD1 (5 bases). Trimming stripped 6 bases from V and 5 bases from J, with 13 bases between. CDR3 length: 13 residues. CDR1 and CDR2 (germline): LNHDA, SQIVND (reference sequence). The CDR3 DNA reads as TGTGCCAGTAGCTCACAGGTGGGGACTGAAGCTTTCTTT. Its protein product is CASSSQVGTEAFF. Full variable domain (rest looked up from reference TRBV19 and TRBJ1-1): DGGITQSPKYLFRKEGQNVTLSCEQNLNHDAMYWYRQDPGQGLRLIYYSQIVNDFQKGDIAEGYSVSREKKESFPLTVTSAQKNPTAFYLCASSSQVGTEAFFGQGTRLTVV.

This chain links TRBV11-2 with TRBJ2-7, with no clear D. The CDR3 sequence is 13 residues long. The germline gives CDR1 SGHAT, CDR2 FQNNGV. Trimming shortened V by 6 bases and J by 0 bases, and 9 bases separated the two germline ends. The CDR3 here is CASSYSGSYEQYF. For the CDR3, the DNA is TGTGCCAGCAGTTACTCGGGCTCCTACGAGCAGTACTTC.

This sequence joins TRBV21-1 and TRBJ2-1; the table's D call, TRBD1, has no DNA check behind it. TRBV21-1 is designated a pseudogene. CDR3 size: 16 residues. CDR3 amino acids: CASSGTDRDVDNEQFF. The CDR3 DNA reads as TGTGCCAGCAGTGGGACCGACAGGGATGTCGACAATGAGCAGTTCTTC.

J is TRBJ1-1 and V is TRBV27; D is uncertain. The V gene lost 6 bases and the J gene lost 0 bases, with 5 bases spanning the gap. Germline-derived CDR1 and CDR2 are MNHEY and SMNVEV (reference sequence). The CDR3 contains 12 residues. In nucleotides, the CDR3 is TGTGCCAGCAGGAGCATGAACACTGAAGCTTTCTTT. Amino acids: CASRSMNTEAFF.

The J gene is TRBJ1-5, the V gene TRBV24-1, with D maybe TRBD1 (6 bases). Trimming removed 4 bases from V and 3 bases from J, with 9 bases in between. The CDR3 consists of 14 residues. Germline values: CDR1 KGHDR, CDR2 SFDVKD. CDR3 nucleotide sequence: TGTGCCACCAGTGACAGGGGTGACAATCAGCCCCAGCATTTT. Its protein product is CATSDRGDNQPQHF.

The chain is built from TRBV7-2 and TRBJ2-5; D perhaps matches TRBD1 (6 bases). The CDR3 covers 13 residues. The V end was cut by 0 bases, the J end by 4 bases, with 6 bases between. From germline, CDR1 is SGHTA and CDR2 FQGNSA. Here the CDR3 DNA reads TGTGCCAGCAGCTTAGCCAGGGGAGAGACCCAGTACTTC. It encodes CASSLARGETQYF.

This clone was recorded a few times. The V gene is TRBV18, the J gene TRBJ1-2, with D unresolved. Germline-derived CDR1 and CDR2 are KGHSH and LQKENI. The ends were cut back, 2 bases at V and 5 bases at J, with 15 bases in the middle. The CDR3 runs to 15 residues. The CDR3 reads CASSPGSSTGYGYTF. CDR3 bases: TGTGCCAGCTCACCAGGGTCGTCCACGGGGTATGGCTACACCTTC.